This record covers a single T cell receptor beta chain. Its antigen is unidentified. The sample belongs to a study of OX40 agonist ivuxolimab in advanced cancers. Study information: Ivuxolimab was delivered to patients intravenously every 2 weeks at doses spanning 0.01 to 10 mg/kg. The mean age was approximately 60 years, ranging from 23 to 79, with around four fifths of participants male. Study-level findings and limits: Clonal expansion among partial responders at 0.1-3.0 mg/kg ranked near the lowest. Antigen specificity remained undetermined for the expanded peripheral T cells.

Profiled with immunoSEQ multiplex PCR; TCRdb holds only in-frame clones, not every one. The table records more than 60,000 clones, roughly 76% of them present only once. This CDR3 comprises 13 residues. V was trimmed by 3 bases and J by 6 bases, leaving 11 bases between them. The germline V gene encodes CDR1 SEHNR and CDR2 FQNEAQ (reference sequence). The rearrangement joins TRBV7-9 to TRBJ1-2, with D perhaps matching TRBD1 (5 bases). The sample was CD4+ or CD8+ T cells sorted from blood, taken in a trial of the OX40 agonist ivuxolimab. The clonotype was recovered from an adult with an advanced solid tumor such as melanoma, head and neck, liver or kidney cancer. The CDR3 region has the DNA TGTGCCAGCAGCTTCACGGGGACGGATGGCTACACCTTC. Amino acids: CASSFTGTDGYTF.